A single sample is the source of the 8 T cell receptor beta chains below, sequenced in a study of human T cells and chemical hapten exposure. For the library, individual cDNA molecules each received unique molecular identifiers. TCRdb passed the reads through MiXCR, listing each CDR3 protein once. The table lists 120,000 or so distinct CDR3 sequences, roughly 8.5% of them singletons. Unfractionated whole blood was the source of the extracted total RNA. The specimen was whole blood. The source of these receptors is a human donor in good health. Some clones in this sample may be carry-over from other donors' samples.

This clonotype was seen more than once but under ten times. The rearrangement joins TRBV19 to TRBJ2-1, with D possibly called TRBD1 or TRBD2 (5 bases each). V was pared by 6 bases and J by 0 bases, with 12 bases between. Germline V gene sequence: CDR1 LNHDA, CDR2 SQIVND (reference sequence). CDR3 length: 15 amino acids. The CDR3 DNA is TGTGCCAGTAGGCCTCCAGGGAGCTCCTACAATGAGCAGTTCTTC. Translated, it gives CASRPPGSSYNEQFF. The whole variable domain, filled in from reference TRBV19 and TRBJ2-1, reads DGGITQSPKYLFRKEGQNVTLSCEQNLNHDAMYWYRQDPGQGLRLIYYSQIVNDFQKGDIAEGYSVSREKKESFPLTVTSAQKNPTAFYLCASRPPGSSYNEQFFGPGTRLTVL.

This CDR3 reads CATSRDLFERGHVGANVLTF. The CDR3 coding sequence is TGTGCCACCAGCAGAGATCTGTTCGAGCGGGGGCATGTTGGGGCCAACGTCCTGACTTTC. This rearrangement joins TRBV15 to TRBJ2-6; 8 bases are a match to TRBD2. The CDR3 totals 20 residues. Trimming at V came to 0 bases and at J to 3 bases, leaving 13 bases not matched to a gene. Germline V CDR1 and CDR2: LNHNV, YYDKDF (reference sequence). The whole variable domain, remainder taken from reference TRBV15 and TRBJ2-6, is DAMVIQNPRYQVTQFGKPVTLSCSQTLNHNVMYWYQQKSSQAPKLLFHYYDKDFNNEADTPDNFQSRRPNTSFCFLDIRSPGLGDTAMYLCATSRDLFERGHVGANVLTFGAGSRLTVL.

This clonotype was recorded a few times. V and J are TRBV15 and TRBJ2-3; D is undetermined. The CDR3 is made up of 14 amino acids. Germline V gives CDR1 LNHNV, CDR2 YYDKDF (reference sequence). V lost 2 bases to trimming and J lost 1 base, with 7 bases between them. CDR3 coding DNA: TGTGCCACCAGCAGATCCTGGGGCACAGATACGCAGTATTTT. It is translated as CATSRSWGTDTQYF.

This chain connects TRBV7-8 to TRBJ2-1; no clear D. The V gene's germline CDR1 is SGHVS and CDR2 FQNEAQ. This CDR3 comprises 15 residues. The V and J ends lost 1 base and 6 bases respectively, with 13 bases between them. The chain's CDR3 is CASSLDTAFSNEQFF. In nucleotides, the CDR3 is TGTGCCAGCAGCTTAGATACCGCCTTCTCCAATGAGCAGTTCTTC.

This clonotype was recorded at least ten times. As DNA, the CDR3 is TGTGCCATCAGTGAGACGACAGGGGACGAGCAGTACTTC. It is translated as CAISETTGDEQYF. V gene TRBV10-3 combines with J gene TRBJ2-7, with 8 bases aligning to TRBD1. J gave up 5 bases and V 2 bases, and 2 bases lay outside the gene matches. The CDR3 loop spans 13 amino acids. The V gene's germline CDR1 is ENHRY and CDR2 SYGVKD.

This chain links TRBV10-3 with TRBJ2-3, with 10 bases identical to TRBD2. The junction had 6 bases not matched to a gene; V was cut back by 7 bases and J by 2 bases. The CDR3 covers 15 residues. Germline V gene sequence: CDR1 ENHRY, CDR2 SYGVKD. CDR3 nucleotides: TGTGCCATCACCGAAGCGGGAGGGACCACAGATACGCAGTATTTT. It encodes CAITEAGGTTDTQYF.

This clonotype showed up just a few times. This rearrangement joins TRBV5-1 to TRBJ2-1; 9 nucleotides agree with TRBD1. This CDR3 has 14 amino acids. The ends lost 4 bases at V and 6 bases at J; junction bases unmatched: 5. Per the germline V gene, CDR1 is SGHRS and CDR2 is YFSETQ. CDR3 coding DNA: TGCGCCAGCAGCGCGGGACAGGGAGGCAATGAGCAGTTCTTC. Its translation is CASSAGQGGNEQFF.

Here the CDR3 DNA reads TGTGCCAGCAGTTCATCCCGGGGGGCAGATACGCAGTATTTT. This translates into CASSSSRGADTQYF. This chain links TRBV27 with TRBJ2-3, with 7 positions matching TRBD2. CDR3 length: 14 amino acids. Losses at the gene ends were 4 bases for V and 4 bases for J; bases not matched to a gene: 5. Germline CDR1 MNHEY, CDR2 SMNVEV (reference sequence).